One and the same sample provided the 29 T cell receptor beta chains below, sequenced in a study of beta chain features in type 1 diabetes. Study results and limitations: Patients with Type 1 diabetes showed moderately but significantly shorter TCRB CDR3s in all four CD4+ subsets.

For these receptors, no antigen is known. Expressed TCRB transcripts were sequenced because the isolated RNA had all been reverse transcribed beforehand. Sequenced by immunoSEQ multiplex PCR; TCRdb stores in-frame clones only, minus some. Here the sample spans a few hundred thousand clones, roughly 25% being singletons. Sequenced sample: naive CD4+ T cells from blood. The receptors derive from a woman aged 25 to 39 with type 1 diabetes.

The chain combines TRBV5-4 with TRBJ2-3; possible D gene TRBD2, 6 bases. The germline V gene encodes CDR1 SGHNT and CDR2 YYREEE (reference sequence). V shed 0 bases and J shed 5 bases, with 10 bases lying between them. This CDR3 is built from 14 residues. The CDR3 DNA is TGTGCCAGCAGCTTGGAAAATAGCGGAGATACGCAGTATTTT. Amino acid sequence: CASSLENSGDTQYF.

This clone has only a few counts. The CDR3 spells CASTPSPGPDTQYF. The CDR3 DNA reads as TGCGCCAGCACCCCGAGCCCAGGCCCAGATACGCAGTATTTT. The chain has TRBV5-1 and TRBJ2-3; D is unresolved. Germline values: CDR1 SGHRS, CDR2 YFSETQ. The V and J ends lost 6 bases and 4 bases respectively, with 15 bases between them. The CDR3 length is 14 residues.

The DNA of the CDR3 is TGTGCCAGCAGTCTGGAGGCTAATGGTGAGCAGTTCTTC. It translates to CASSLEANGEQFF. This sequence joins TRBV6-4 and TRBJ2-1; D perhaps matches TRBD2 (5 bases). There are 13 residues in the CDR3. Deletions cut 5 bases from V and 9 bases from J, with 14 bases between. Germline lookup yields CDR1 MRHNA and CDR2 SNTAGT.

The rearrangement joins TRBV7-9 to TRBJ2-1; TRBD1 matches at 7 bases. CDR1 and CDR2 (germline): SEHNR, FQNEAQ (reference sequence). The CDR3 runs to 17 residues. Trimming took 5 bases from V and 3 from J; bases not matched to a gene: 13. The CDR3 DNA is TGTGCCAGCAGCCCTAGGATCCGGGACAGAAGCTACAATGAGCAGTTCTTC. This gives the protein CASSPRIRDRSYNEQFF.

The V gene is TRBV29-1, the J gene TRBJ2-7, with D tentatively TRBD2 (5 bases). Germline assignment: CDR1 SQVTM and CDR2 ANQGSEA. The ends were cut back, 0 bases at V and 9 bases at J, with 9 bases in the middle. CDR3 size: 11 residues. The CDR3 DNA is TGCAGCGTTGAAGACTACGCGGGGCAGTACTTC. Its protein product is CSVEDYAGQYF.

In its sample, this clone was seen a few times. The CDR3 here is CASSLAGGTQETQYF. The DNA for the CDR3 is TGTGCCAGCAGCTTAGCGGGGGGGACACAAGAGACCCAGTACTTC. The chain carries TRBV7-9 and TRBJ2-5, with D perhaps matching TRBD2 (7 bases). CDR3 length: 15 amino acids. V was cut by 0 bases and J by 2 bases, with 10 bases left in between. Per the germline V gene, CDR1 is SEHNR and CDR2 is FQNEAQ (reference sequence).

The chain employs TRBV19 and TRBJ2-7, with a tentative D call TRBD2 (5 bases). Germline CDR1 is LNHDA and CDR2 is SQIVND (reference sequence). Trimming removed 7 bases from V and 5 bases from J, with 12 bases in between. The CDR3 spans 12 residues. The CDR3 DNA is TGTGCCAGTACGGGATACTACAACGAGCAGTACTTC. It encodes CASTGYYNEQYF. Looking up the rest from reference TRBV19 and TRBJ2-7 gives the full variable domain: DGGITQSPKYLFRKEGQNVTLSCEQNLNHDAMYWYRQDPGQGLRLIYYSQIVNDFQKGDIAEGYSVSREKKESFPLTVTSAQKNPTAFYLCASTGYYNEQYFGPGTRLTVT.

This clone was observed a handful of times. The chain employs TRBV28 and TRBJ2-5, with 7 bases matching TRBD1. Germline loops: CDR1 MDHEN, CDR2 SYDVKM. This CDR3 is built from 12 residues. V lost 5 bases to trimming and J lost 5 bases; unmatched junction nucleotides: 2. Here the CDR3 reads CASSQQGETQYF. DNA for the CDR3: TGTGCCAGCAGTCAACAGGGGGAGACCCAGTACTTC.

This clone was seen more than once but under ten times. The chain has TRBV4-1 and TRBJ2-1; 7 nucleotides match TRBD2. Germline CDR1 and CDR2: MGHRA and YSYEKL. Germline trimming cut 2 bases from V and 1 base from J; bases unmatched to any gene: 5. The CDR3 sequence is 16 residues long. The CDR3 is CASSQIAGGSYNEQFF. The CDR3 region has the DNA TGCGCCAGCAGCCAAATAGCGGGCGGATCCTACAATGAGCAGTTCTTC.

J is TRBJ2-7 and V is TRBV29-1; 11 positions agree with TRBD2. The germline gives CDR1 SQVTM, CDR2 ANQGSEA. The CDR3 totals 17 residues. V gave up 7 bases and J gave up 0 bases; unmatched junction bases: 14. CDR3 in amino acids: CSAGGTSGTYSSYEQYF. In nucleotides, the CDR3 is TGCAGCGCTGGAGGGACTAGCGGAACTTACAGCTCCTACGAGCAGTACTTC.

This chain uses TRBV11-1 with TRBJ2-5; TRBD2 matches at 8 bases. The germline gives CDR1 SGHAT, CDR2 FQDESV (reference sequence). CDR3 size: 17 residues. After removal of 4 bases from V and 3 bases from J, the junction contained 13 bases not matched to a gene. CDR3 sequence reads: CASSSRYSGTRKETQYF. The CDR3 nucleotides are TGTGCCAGCAGCTCCCGTTATAGCGGGACGAGAAAAGAGACCCAGTACTTC. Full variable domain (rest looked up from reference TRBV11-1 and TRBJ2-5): EAEVAQSPRYKITEKSQAVAFWCDPISGHATLYWYRQILGQGPELLVQFQDESVVDDSQLPKDRFSAERLKGVDSTLKIQPAELGDSAMYLCASSSRYSGTRKETQYFGPGTRLLVL.

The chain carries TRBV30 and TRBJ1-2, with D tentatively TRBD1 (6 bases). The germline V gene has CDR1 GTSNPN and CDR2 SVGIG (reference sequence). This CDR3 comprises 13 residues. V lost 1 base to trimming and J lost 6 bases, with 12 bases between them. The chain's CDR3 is CAWSEYRDNGYTF. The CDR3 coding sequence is TGTGCCTGGAGTGAGTACAGGGATAATGGCTACACCTTC. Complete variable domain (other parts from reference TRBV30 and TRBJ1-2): SQTIHQWPATLVQPVGSPLSLECTVEGTSNPNLYWYRQAAGRGLQLLFYSVGIGQISSEVPQNLSASRPQDRQFILSSKKLLLSDSGFYLCAWSEYRDNGYTFGSGTRLTVV.

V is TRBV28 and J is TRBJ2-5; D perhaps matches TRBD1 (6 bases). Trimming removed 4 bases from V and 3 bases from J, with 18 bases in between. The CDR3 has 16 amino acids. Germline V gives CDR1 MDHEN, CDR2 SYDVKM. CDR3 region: CASSSLVDSFKETQYF. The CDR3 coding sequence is TGTGCCAGCAGTTCCCTCGTGGACAGCTTCAAAGAGACCCAGTACTTC.

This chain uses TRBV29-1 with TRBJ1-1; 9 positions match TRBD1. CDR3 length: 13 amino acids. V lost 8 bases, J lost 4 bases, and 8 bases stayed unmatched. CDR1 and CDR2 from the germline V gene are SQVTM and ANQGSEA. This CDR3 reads CSTRQGVGTEAFF. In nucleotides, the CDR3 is TGCAGCACCAGACAGGGGGTGGGCACTGAAGCTTTCTTT.

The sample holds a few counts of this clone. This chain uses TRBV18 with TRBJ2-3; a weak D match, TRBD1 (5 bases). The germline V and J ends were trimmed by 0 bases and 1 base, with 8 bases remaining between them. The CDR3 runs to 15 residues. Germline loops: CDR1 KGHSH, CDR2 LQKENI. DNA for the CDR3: TGTGCCAGCTCACCACCGTTCAGGGGCACAGATACGCAGTATTTT. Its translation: CASSPPFRGTDTQYF.

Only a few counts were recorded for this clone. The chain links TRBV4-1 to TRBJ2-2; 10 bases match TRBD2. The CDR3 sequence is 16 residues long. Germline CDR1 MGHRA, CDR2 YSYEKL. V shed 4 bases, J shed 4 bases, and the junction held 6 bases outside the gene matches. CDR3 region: CASSPSGRAATGELFF. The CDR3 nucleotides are TGCGCCAGCAGCCCAAGCGGGAGGGCAGCCACCGGGGAGCTGTTTTTT.

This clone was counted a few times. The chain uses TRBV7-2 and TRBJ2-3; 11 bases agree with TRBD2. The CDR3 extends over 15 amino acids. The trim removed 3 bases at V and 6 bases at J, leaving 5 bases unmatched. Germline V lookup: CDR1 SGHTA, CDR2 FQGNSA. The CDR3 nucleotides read TGTGCCAGCAGCTTCACTAGCGGGAGAGCTGATACGCAGTATTTT. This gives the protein CASSFTSGRADTQYF.

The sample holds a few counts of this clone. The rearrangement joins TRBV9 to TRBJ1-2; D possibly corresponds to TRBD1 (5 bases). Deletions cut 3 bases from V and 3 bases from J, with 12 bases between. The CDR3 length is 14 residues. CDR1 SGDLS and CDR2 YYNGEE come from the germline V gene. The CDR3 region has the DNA TGTGCCAGCAGCGGGAGGGGTTCGGACTATGGCTACACCTTC. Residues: CASSGRGSDYGYTF. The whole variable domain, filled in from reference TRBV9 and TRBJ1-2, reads DSGVTQTPKHLITATGQRVTLRCSPRSGDLSVYWYQQSLDQGLQFLIQYYNGEERAKGNILERFSAQQFPDLHSELNLSSLELGDSALYFCASSGRGSDYGYTFGSGTRLTVV.

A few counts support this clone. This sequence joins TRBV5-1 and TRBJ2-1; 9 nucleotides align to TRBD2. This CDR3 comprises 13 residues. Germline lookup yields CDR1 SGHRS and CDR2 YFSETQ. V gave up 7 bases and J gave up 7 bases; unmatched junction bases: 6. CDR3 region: CASQAGGGNEQFF. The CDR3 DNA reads TGCGCCAGCCAAGCGGGAGGTGGGAATGAGCAGTTCTTC.

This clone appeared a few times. CDR3 residues: CASSPRTDTGELFF. The CDR3 nucleotides are TGTGCCAGCAGCCCTCGGACAGACACCGGGGAGCTGTTTTTT. The J gene is TRBJ2-2, the V gene TRBV11-2; TRBD1 might be the D (6 bases). CDR1 is SGHAT, CDR2 FQNNGV, per germline. Trimming pared 5 bases from V and 3 bases from J, leaving 10 bases between. CDR3 length: 14 amino acids.

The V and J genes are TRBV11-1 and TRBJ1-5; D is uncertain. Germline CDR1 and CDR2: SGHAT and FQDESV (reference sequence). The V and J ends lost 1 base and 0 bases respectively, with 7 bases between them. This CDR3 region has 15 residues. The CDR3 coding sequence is TGTGCCAGCAGCTTAGGGGCACATAGCAATCAGCCCCAGCATTTT. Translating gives CASSLGAHSNQPQHF.

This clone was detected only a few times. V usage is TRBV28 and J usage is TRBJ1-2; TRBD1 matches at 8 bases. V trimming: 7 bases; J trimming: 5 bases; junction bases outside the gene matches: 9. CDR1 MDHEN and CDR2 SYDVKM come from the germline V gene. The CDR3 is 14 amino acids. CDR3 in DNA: TGTGCCAGCACCTTCGGACAGGGAGTGTATGGCTACACCTTC. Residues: CASTFGQGVYGYTF.

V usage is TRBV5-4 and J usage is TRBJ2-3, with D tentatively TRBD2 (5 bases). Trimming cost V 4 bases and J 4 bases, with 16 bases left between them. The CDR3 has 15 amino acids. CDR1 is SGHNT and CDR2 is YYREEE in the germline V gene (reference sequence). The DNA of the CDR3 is TGTGCCAGCAGCCCTAAGGAGAGGGCCTCAGATACGCAGTATTTT. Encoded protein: CASSPKERASDTQYF.

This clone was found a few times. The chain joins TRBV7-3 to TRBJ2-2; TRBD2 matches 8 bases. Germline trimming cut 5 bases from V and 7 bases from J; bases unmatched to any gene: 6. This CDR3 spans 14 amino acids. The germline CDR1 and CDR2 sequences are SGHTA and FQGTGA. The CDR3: CASSGSGNNGELFF. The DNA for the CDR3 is TGTGCCAGCAGCGGTAGCGGGAATAACGGGGAGCTGTTTTTT.

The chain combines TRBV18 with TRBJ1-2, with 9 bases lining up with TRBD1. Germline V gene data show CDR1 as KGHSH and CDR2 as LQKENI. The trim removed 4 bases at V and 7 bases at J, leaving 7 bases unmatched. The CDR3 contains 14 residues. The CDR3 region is CASSRDRDDSGYTF. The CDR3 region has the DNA TGTGCCAGCTCACGGGACAGGGATGACTCTGGCTACACCTTC.

The CDR3 reads CASTPSWADVQPQHF. In DNA, the CDR3 is TGTGCCAGTACCCCGTCTTGGGCAGATGTGCAGCCCCAGCATTTT. The chain couples TRBV19 to TRBJ1-5, with D unclear. The CDR3 spans 15 residues. Germline V gives CDR1 LNHDA, CDR2 SQIVND (reference sequence). With 7 bases removed from V and 7 bases from J, the gap between germline ends came to 20 bases.

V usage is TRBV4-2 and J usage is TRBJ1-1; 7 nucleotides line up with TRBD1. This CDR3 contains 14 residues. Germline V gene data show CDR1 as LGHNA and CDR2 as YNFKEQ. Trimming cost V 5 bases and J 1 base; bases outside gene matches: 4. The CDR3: CASSSGQPNTEAFF. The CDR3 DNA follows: TGTGCCAGCAGCTCGGGACAGCCGAACACTGAAGCTTTCTTT.

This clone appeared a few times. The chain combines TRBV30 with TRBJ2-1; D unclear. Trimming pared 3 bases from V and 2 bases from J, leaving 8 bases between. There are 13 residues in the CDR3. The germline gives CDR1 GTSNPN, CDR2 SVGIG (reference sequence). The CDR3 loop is CAWRPGPYNEQFF. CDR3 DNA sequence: TGTGCCTGGAGACCGGGTCCCTACAATGAGCAGTTCTTC. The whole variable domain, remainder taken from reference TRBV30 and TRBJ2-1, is SQTIHQWPATLVQPVGSPLSLECTVEGTSNPNLYWYRQAAGRGLQLLFYSVGIGQISSEVPQNLSASRPQDRQFILSSKKLLLSDSGFYLCAWRPGPYNEQFFGPGTRLTVL.

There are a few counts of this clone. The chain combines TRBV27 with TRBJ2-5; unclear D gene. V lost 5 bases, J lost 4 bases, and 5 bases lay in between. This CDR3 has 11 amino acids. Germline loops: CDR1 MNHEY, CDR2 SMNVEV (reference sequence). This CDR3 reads CASSPIETQYF. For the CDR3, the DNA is TGTGCCAGCAGTCCCATAGAGACCCAGTACTTC.